This T cell receptor (beta chain) was retrieved from a study of T cell repertoires in cytomegalovirus infection. General study points: HLA-C-restricted, CMV-specific TCR beta clonotypes were dominant ex vivo. There were carriers of CMV plus the relevant HLA, and cumulative public TCR beta family frequency identified them.

V lost 4 bases to trimming and J lost 7 bases; unmatched junction nucleotides: 14. Germline assignment: CDR1 SGHTA and CDR2 FQGNSA. The CDR3 covers 17 residues. TCRdb passed the reads through MiXCR, listing each CDR3 protein once. Among approximately 76,000 distinct CDR3 sequences listed, about 24% were seen once. This clonotype was observed many times. Its matching antigen is unknown. Specimen: CD8+ T cells from cultured PBMCs, collected from culture after CMV antigen stimulation. The receptor's source is a human donor in good health (CMV status not recorded). Some clones in this sample may be carry-over from other donors' samples. The chain has TRBV7-2 and TRBJ1-2; 11 positions agree with TRBD1. CDR3 nucleotides: TGTGCCAGCAGCTCCCCCCCCGGGACAGGGGGATTTAGTGGCTACACCTTC. Encoded protein: CASSSPPGTGGFSGYTF.